This T cell receptor beta chain was identified during a study of Ad26.COV2.S vaccination and SARS-CoV-2 variants. Study background: Intramuscularly, Ad26.COV2.S was given either once or twice, 56 days apart.

Study-level findings and limits: Greater spike-specific TCR breadth was seen in vaccine recipients than in placebo recipients. Non-spike TCR breadth was similar in vaccine and placebo recipients.

The germline CDR1 and CDR2 sequences are SGHTA and FQGTGA. The V gene lost 5 bases and the J gene lost 5 bases, with 11 bases spanning the gap. The CDR3 is 13 amino acids. Treatment here: some 20 received Ad26.COV2.S at low or high dose, single or two shots; 5 received placebo; per-sample allocation not given. Repertoires come from day 63 after the first vaccine or placebo injection. A Boston adult aged 18-55 years was the donor. On this clone itself: What it recognizes is unknown.

Profiling relied on immunoSEQ multiplex PCR, and the TCRdb table lists in-frame clones only, not all of them. The sample has 430,000 or so clones, 89% seen once; the top ten hold 2.5%. The chain combines TRBV7-3 with TRBJ2-3, with D hard to call. The specimen comprised peripheral blood, sampled in a trial of Ad26.COV2.S vaccine versus placebo. The TCR comes from a person aged 18-65 years who received the Ad26.COV2.S COVID-19 vaccine or a placebo. This CDR3 is CASSPKTLDTQYF. The CDR3 bases are TGTGCCAGCAGCCCCAAGACCCTAGATACGCAGTATTTT.